This TCR beta chain comes out of a study of OX40 agonist ivuxolimab in advanced cancers. The CDR3 has 15 amino acids. V dropped 2 bases and J dropped 4; count of bases not matched to a gene: 5. The germline V gene encodes CDR1 MNHNY and CDR2 SVGAGI (reference sequence). Measured with immunoSEQ multiplex PCR; TCRdb has only the in-frame clones, and not every one. Of roughly 70,000 clones in the sample, roughly 80% were seen once. The sample consisted of CD4+ or CD8+ T cells sorted from blood, taken in a trial of the OX40 agonist ivuxolimab. J is TRBJ2-1 and V is TRBV6-6; TRBD1 aligns across 7 bases. The source is an adult with an advanced solid tumor such as melanoma, head and neck, liver or kidney cancer. In DNA form, the CDR3 reads TGTGCCAGCAGTTACACAGGGGTAGGTTACAATGAGCAGTTCTTC. It specifies CASSYTGVGYNEQFF.